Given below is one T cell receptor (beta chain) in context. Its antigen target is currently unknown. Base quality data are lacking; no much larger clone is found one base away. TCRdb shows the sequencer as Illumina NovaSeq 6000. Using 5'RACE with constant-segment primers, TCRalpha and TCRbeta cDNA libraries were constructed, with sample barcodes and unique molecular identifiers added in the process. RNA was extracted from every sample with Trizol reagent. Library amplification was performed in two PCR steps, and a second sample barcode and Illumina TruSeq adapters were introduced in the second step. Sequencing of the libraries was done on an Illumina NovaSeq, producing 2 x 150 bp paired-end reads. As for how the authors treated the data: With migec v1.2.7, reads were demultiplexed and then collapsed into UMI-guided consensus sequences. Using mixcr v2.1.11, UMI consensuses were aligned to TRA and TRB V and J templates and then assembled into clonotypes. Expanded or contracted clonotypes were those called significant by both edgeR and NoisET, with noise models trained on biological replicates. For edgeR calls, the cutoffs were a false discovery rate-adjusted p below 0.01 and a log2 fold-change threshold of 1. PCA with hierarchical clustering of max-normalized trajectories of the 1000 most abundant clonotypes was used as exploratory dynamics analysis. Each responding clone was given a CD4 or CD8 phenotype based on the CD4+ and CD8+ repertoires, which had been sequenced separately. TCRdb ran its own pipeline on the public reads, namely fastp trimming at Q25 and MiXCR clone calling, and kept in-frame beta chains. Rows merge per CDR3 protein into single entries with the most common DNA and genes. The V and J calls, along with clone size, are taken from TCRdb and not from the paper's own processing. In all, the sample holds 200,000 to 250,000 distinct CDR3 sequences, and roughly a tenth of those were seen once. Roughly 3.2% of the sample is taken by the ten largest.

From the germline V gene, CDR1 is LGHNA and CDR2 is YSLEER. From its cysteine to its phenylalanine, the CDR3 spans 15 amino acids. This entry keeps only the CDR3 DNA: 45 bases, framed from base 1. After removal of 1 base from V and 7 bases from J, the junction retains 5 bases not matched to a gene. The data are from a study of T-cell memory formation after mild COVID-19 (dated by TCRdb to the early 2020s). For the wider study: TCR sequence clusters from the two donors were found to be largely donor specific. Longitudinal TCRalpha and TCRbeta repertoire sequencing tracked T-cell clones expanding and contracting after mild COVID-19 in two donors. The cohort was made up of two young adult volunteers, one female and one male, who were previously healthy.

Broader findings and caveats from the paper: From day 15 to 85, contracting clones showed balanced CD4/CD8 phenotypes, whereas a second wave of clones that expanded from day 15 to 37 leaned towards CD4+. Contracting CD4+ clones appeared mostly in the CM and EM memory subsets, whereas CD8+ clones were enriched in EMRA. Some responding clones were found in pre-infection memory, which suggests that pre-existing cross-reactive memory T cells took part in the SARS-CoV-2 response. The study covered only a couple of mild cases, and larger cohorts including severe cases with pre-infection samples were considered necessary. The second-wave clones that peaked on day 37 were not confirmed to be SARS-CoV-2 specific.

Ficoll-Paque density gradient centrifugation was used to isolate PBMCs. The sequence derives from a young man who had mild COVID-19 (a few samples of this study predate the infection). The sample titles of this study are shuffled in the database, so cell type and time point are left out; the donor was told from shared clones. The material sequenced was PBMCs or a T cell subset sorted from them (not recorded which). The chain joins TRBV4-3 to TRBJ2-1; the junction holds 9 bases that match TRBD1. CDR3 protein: CASSQGSGQGNEQFF. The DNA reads TGCGCCAGCAGCCAAGGTTCGGGACAGGGAAATGAGCAGTTCTTC.